Presented here are 20 T cell receptor beta chains from one specimen sequenced in a study of blood T cell repertoires in COVID-19. Profiled with immunoSEQ multiplex PCR; TCRdb holds only in-frame clones, not every one. The data contain approximately 220,000 clones, roughly four fifths of them singletons. The sequencing sample was made of peripheral blood. The receptors originated from a woman aged 25 to 45 who had recovered from COVID-19.

V is TRBV7-3 and J is TRBJ1-1; 8 bases are shared with TRBD1. Germline CDR1 and CDR2: SGHTA and FQGTGA. The CDR3 is made up of 15 amino acids. Unmatched junction bases numbered 7, after V lost 2 bases and J lost 5 bases. Here the CDR3 DNA reads TGTGCCAGCAGCTTATTGGGACAGGTTGGAACTGAAGCTTTCTTT. Its protein product is CASSLLGQVGTEAFF.

This clone occurred a few times. The chain uses TRBV7-9 and TRBJ2-7, with 7 bases identical to TRBD1. V was clipped by 5 bases and J by 0 bases; unmatched bases: 4. In germline, CDR1 is SEHNR, CDR2 FQNEAQ (reference sequence). There are 14 residues in the CDR3. The CDR3 coding sequence is TGTGCCAGCAGCCGAGCAGGGGGCTCCTACGAGCAGTACTTC. Residues: CASSRAGGSYEQYF.

V gene TRBV27 combines with J gene TRBJ2-7, with 7 nucleotides matching TRBD1. Germline CDR1 MNHEY, CDR2 SMNVEV (reference sequence). V shed 5 bases, J shed 2 bases, and the junction held 12 bases outside the gene matches. The CDR3 extends over 16 amino acids. The CDR3 DNA is TGTGCCAGCAGTCGGAACAGGGGTACCCCCACCTACGAGCAGTACTTC. Residues: CASSRNRGTPTYEQYF.

The chain couples TRBV22-1 to TRBJ2-7; the table's D gene call, TRBD1, was not cross checked with the DNA. TRBV22-1 represents a pseudogene. The CDR3 loop spans 16 amino acids. In DNA, the CDR3 is TGTCCTGGGAGCGCACCGGCAGGGCCCACCCTCCACGAGCAGTACTTC. Protein: CPGSAPAGPTLHEQYF.

This rearrangement joins TRBV6-1 to TRBJ2-7; maybe TRBD1 (5 bases). The ends were cut back, 2 bases at V and 0 bases at J, with 8 bases in the middle. The CDR3 runs to 14 residues. Germline values: CDR1 MNHNS, CDR2 SASEGT. CDR3 sequence: CASSETDSSYEQYF. For the CDR3, the DNA is TGTGCCAGCAGTGAAACTGACAGCTCCTACGAGCAGTACTTC.

The chain joins TRBV5-1 to TRBJ2-5; 7 bases agree with TRBD2. CDR1 and CDR2 (germline): SGHRS, YFSETQ. The CDR3 contains 14 residues. With V trimmed by 0 bases and J by 4 bases, 3 bases remained unmatched. CDR3 protein: CASSLEAGAETQYF. The CDR3 DNA sequence: TGCGCCAGCAGCTTGGAGGCGGGAGCAGAGACCCAGTACTTC.

The J gene is TRBJ2-7, the V gene TRBV7-2; 11 nucleotides line up with TRBD1. J gave up 6 bases and V 4 bases, and 2 bases lay outside the gene matches. The CDR3 is made up of 13 amino acids. Looked up from germline, CDR1 is SGHTA and CDR2 is FQGNSA. The CDR3 bases are TGTGCCAGCAGCTGGGGACAGGGGGGCGAGCAGTACTTC. Translating it yields CASSWGQGGEQYF. Looking up the rest from reference TRBV7-2 and TRBJ2-7 gives the full variable domain: GAGVSQSPSNKVTEKGKDVELRCDPISGHTALYWYRQSLGQGLEFLIYFQGNSAPDKSGLPSDRFSAERTGGSVSTLTIQRTQQEDSAVYLCASSWGQGGEQYFGPGTRLTVT.

This clone was observed a few times. The chain has TRBV7-3 and TRBJ2-7; 8 nucleotides match TRBD2. Germline loops: CDR1 SGHTA, CDR2 FQGTGA. The trim removed 5 bases at V and 6 bases at J, leaving 12 bases unmatched. CDR3 size: 15 residues. The CDR3 is CASSLSGTRSAEQYF. The CDR3 region has the DNA TGTGCCAGCAGCCTATCCGGGACTAGGAGCGCCGAGCAGTACTTC. The variable domain in full, with the rest retrieved from reference TRBV7-3 and TRBJ2-7, is GAGVSQTPSNKVTEKGKYVELRCDPISGHTALYWYRQSLGQGPEFLIYFQGTGAADDSGLPNDRFFAVRPEGSVSTLKIQRTERGDSAVYLCASSLSGTRSAEQYFGPGTRLTVT.

This rearrangement joins TRBV7-6 to TRBJ2-7, with 7 bases identical to TRBD1. Germline loops: CDR1 SGHVS, CDR2 FNYEAQ. The ends lost 7 bases at V and 0 bases at J; junction bases unmatched: 6. There are 14 residues in the CDR3. CDR3 loop: CASIPRQGSYEQYF. The CDR3, as DNA: TGTGCCAGCATCCCCAGACAGGGCTCCTACGAGCAGTACTTC.

The chain combines TRBV28 with TRBJ2-5, with D possibly matching TRBD2 (5 bases). V was trimmed by 3 bases and J by 13 bases, leaving 24 bases between them. Germline-derived CDR1 and CDR2 are MDHEN and SYDVKM. The CDR3 is 15 amino acids. The CDR3 loop is CASSFETASQPYLYF. The CDR3 region has the DNA TGTGCCAGCAGTTTCGAGACGGCTAGCCAGCCGTATTTGTACTTC.

The chain joins TRBV10-2 to TRBJ2-1, with TRBD2 identical over 8 bases. CDR1 WSHSY and CDR2 SAAADI come from the germline V gene. Unmatched junction bases numbered 6, after V lost 6 bases and J lost 2 bases. The CDR3 runs 15 residues. The CDR3: CASRGGGGTYNEQFF. CDR3 nucleotide sequence: TGCGCCAGCAGGGGGGGCGGGGGGACCTACAATGAGCAGTTCTTC.

There are a few counts of this clone. The chain uses TRBV6-5 and TRBJ1-1; 9 bases align to TRBD1. The CDR3 has 15 residues. The germline V gene encodes CDR1 MNHEY and CDR2 SVGAGI. With V trimmed by 8 bases and J by 1 base, 8 bases remained unmatched. CDR3 nucleotides: TGTGCCAGCTCCAGGGGACAGGGTAGGAACACTGAAGCTTTCTTT. Its translation: CASSRGQGRNTEAFF.

This clone was seen only once. The CDR3 bases are TGTGCCAGCTCACCGACCAGGGAGGACAGGGACTCCTACGAGCAGTACTTC. The encoded protein is CASSPTREDRDSYEQYF. The chain recombines TRBV18 with TRBJ2-7, with TRBD1 matching 8 bases. This CDR3 spans 17 amino acids. Germline loops: CDR1 KGHSH, CDR2 LQKENI. The V segment lost 3 bases and the J segment 0 bases; nucleotides outside the gene matches: 10.

This chain links TRBV6-5 with TRBJ1-1, with D possibly TRBD1 on 5 matching bases. The CDR3 runs to 14 residues. The V end was cut by 2 bases, the J end by 10 bases, with 17 bases between. Germline loops: CDR1 MNHEY, CDR2 SVGAGI. The DNA of the CDR3 is TGTGCCAGCAGTTACGGGCAGGGTGGGGTAGTAGCTTTCTTT. Its protein is CASSYGQGGVVAFF.

The genes are TRBV5-4 and TRBJ2-5; 9 nucleotides align to TRBD1. CDR1 and CDR2 (germline): SGHNT, YYREEE (reference sequence). The CDR3 has 15 residues. V trimming: 0 bases; J trimming: 1 base; junction bases outside the gene matches: 1. CDR3 in amino acids: CASSLGQGVQETQYF. CDR3 coding DNA: TGTGCCAGCAGCTTGGGACAGGGGGTCCAAGAGACCCAGTACTTC.

The rearrangement uses TRBV7-6 and TRBJ2-5, with 12 positions matching TRBD2. The V and J ends lost 2 bases and 4 bases, in that order; junction bases with no gene match: 2. The CDR3 extends over 15 amino acids. Germline assignment: CDR1 SGHVS and CDR2 FNYEAQ. CDR3: CASSLLAGGAETQYF. CDR3 DNA sequence: TGTGCCAGCAGCTTACTAGCGGGGGGGGCAGAGACCCAGTACTTC.

The chain is built from TRBV5-1 and TRBJ2-3; the D is unclear. The CDR3 has 15 amino acids. Germline V gene sequence: CDR1 SGHRS, CDR2 YFSETQ. Deletions cut 0 bases from V and 2 bases from J, with 10 bases between. In DNA, the CDR3 is TGCGCCAGCAGCTTGGTATCGCGCTCCACAGATACGCAGTATTTT. Protein: CASSLVSRSTDTQYF.

The CDR3 DNA reads TGTGCCAGCAGCTTAGTTCCAGGCGAGCAGTACTTC. This gives the protein CASSLVPGEQYF. This chain links TRBV7-3 with TRBJ2-7; D unclear. This CDR3 has 12 residues. In germline, CDR1 is SGHTA, CDR2 FQGTGA. V was trimmed by 2 bases and J by 6 bases, leaving 8 bases between them.

V usage is TRBV5-1 and J usage is TRBJ2-5, with a possible D match to TRBD1 (6 bases). CDR3 length equals 15 residues. Germline CDR1 is SGHRS and CDR2 is YFSETQ. V lost 1 base to trimming and J lost 5 bases, with 15 bases between them. This chain's CDR3 is CASSLMQGMRETQYF. DNA for the CDR3: TGCGCCAGCAGCTTGATGCAGGGGATGAGGGAGACCCAGTACTTC.

This chain connects TRBV5-6 to TRBJ2-5; 11 bases map to TRBD2. Germline CDR1 SGHDT, CDR2 YYEEEE. V lost 0 bases to trimming and J lost 5 bases; unmatched junction nucleotides: 9. There are 17 residues in the CDR3. The CDR3 loop is CASSLVIAGGLDETQYF. Written as DNA, the CDR3 is TGTGCCAGCAGCTTGGTGATAGCGGGAGGGCTTGACGAGACCCAGTACTTC.